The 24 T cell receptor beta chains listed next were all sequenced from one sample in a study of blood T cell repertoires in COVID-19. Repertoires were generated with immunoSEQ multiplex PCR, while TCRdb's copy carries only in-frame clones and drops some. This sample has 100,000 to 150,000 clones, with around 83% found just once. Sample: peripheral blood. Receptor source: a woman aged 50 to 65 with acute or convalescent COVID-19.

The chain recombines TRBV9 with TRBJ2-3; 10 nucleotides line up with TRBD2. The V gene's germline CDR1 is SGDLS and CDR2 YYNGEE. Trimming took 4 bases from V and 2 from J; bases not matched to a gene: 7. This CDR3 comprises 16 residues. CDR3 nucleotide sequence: TGTGCCAGCAGCCCCAGGACTAGCGGATTCACAGATACGCAGTATTTT. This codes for CASSPRTSGFTDTQYF.

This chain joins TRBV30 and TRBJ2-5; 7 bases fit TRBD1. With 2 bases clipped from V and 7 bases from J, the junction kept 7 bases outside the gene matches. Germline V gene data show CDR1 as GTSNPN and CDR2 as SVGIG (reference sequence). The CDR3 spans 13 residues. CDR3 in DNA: TGTGCCTGGAGTAAACGACAGGGATCGACCCAGTACTTC. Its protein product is CAWSKRQGSTQYF.

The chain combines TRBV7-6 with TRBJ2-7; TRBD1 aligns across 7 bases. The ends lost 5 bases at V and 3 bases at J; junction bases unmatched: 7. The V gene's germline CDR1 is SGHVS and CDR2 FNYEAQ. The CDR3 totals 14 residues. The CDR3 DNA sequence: TGTGCCAGCAGCCCCTCGGGACAGATCTACGAGCAGTACTTC. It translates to CASSPSGQIYEQYF.

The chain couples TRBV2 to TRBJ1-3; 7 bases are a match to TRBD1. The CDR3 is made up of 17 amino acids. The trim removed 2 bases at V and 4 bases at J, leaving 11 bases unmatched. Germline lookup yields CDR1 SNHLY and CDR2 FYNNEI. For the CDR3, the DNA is TGTGCCAGCAGTGAACCAAGGGGGCTTTCGAGAGGAAACACCATATATTTT. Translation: CASSEPRGLSRGNTIYF.

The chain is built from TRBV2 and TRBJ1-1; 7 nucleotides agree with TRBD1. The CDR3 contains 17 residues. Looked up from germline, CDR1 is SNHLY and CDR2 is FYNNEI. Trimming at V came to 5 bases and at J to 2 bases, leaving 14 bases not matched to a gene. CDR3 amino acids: CASSPSPRTGRNTEAFF. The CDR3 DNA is TGTGCCAGCAGTCCGTCCCCCCGGACAGGCCGAAACACTGAAGCTTTCTTT.

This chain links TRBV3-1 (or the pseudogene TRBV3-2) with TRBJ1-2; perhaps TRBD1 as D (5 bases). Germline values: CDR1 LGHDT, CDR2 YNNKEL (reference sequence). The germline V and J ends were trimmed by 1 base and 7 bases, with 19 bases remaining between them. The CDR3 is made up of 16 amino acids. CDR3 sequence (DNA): TGTGCCAGCAGCCAAGGTAGGAGACAGAGATCGACTGGCTACACCTTC. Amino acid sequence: CASSQGRRQRSTGYTF.

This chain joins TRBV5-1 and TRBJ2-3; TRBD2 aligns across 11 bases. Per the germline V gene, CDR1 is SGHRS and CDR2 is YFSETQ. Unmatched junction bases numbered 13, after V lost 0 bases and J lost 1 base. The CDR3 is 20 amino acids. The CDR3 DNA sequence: TGCGCCAGCAGCTTGGCCCCCCTAGCGGGGGGACAACTACGCACAGATACGCAGTATTTT. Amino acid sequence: CASSLAPLAGGQLRTDTQYF.

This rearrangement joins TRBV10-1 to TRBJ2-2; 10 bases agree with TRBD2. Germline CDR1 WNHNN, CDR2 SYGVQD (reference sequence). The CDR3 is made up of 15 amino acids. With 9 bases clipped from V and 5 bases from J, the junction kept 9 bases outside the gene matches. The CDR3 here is CARSGVLAGTGELFF. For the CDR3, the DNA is TGCGCCAGGTCGGGGGTACTAGCGGGGACCGGGGAGCTGTTTTTT.

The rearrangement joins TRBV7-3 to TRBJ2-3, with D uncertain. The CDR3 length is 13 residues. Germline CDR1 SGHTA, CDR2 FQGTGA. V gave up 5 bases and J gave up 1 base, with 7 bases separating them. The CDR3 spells CASSPRGTDTQYF. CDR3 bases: TGTGCCAGCAGCCCCCGGGGCACAGATACGCAGTATTTT.

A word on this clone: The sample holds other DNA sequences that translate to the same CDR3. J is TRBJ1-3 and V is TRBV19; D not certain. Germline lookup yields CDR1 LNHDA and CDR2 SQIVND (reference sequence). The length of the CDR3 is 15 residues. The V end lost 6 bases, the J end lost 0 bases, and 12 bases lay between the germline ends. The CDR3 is CASSSGSPSGNTIYF. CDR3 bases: TGTGCCAGTAGCTCCGGGAGCCCCTCTGGAAACACCATATATTTT.

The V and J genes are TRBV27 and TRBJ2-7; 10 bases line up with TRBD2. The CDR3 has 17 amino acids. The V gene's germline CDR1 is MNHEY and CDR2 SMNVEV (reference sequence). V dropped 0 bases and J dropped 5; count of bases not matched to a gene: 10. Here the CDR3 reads CASSLSPASGGRNEQYF. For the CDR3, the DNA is TGTGCCAGCAGTTTATCGCCGGCTAGCGGGGGAAGGAACGAGCAGTACTTC.

CDR3 sequence reads: CATGQNYEQYF. CDR3 DNA: TGTGCCACCGGACAGAACTACGAGCAGTACTTC. The chain links TRBV24-1 to TRBJ2-7, with a possible D match to TRBD1 (6 bases). Germline assignment: CDR1 KGHDR and CDR2 SFDVKD. CDR3 length: 11 residues. V gave up 9 bases and J gave up 3 bases, with 8 bases separating them.

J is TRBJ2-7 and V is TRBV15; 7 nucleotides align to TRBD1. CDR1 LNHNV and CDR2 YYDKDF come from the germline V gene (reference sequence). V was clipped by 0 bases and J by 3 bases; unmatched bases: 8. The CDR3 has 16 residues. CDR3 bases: TGTGCCACCAGCAGAGATCGCGACAGGGTCCGCTACGAGCAGTACTTC. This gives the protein CATSRDRDRVRYEQYF.

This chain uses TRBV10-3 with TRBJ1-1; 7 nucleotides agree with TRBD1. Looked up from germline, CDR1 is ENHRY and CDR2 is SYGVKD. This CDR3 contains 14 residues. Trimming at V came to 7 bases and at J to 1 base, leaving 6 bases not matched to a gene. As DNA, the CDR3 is TGTGCCATCAAGGGGGCAGAAAAGAACACTGAAGCTTTCTTT. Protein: CAIKGAEKNTEAFF.

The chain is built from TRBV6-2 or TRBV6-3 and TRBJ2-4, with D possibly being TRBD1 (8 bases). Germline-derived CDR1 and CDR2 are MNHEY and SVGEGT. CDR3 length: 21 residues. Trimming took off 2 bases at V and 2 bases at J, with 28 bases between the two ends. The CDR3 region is CASSYPQGAGGGRLTKNIQYF. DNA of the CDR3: TGTGCCAGCAGTTACCCCCAGGGGGCAGGGGGGGGTCGTTTAACCAAAAACATTCAGTACTTC.

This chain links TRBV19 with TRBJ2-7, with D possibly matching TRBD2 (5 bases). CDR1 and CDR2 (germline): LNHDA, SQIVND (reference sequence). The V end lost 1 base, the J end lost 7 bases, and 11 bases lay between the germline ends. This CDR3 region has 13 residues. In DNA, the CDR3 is TGTGCCAGTAGTATAGGGGGAAGAGGGGAGCAGTACTTC. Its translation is CASSIGGRGEQYF.

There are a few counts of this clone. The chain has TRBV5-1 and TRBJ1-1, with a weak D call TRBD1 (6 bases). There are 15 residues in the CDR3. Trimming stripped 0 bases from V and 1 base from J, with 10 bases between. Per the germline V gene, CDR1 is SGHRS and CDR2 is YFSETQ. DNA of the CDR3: TGCGCCAGCAGCTTGGGACAACAGGGGAACACTGAAGCTTTCTTT. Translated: CASSLGQQGNTEAFF.

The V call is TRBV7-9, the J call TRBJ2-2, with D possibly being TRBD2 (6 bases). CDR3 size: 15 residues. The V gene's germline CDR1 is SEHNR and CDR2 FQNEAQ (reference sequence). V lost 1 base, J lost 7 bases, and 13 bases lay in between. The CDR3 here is CASSLGAGSNGELFF. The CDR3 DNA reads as TGTGCCAGCAGCTTAGGAGCGGGTTCGAACGGGGAGCTGTTTTTT.

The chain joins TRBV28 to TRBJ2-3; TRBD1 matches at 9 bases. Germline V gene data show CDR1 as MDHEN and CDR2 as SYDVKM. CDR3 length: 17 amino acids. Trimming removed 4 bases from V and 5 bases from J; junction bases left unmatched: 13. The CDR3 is CASSSRPGQGWGDTQYF. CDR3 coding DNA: TGTGCCAGCAGTTCCCGCCCGGGACAGGGTTGGGGAGATACGCAGTATTTT. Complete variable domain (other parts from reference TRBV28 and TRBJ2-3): DVKVTQSSRYLVKRTGEKVFLECVQDMDHENMFWYRQDPGLGLRLIYFSYDVKMKEKGDIPEGYSVSREKKERFSLILESASTNQTSMYLCASSSRPGQGWGDTQYFGPGTRLTVL.

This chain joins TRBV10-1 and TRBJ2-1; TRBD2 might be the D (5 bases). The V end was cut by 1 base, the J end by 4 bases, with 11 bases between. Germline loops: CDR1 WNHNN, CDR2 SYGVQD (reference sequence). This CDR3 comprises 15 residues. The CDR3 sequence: CASSELIGLYNEQFF. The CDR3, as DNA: TGCGCCAGCAGTGAGTTAATCGGACTTTACAATGAGCAGTTCTTC.

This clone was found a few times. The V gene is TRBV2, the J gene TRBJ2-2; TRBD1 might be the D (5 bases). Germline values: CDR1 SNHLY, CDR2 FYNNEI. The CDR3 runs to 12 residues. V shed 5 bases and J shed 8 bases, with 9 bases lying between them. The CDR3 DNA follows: TGTGCCAGCAGTCCTGACAGAGGGGAGCTGTTTTTT. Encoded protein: CASSPDRGELFF.

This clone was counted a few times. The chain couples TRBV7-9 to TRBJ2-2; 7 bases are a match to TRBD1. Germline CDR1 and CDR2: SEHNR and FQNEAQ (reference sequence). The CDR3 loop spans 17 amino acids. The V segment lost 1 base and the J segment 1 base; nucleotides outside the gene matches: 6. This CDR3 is CASSLVRQGRNTGELFF. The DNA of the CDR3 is TGTGCCAGCAGCTTAGTCAGACAGGGACGGAACACCGGGGAGCTGTTTTTT.

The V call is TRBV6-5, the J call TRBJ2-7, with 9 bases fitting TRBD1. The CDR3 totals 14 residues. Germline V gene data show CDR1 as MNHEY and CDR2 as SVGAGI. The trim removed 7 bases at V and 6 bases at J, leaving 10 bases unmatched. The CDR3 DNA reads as TGTGCCAGCACCCAAAACAGGGGGCAAGGCGAGCAGTACTTC. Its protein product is CASTQNRGQGEQYF.

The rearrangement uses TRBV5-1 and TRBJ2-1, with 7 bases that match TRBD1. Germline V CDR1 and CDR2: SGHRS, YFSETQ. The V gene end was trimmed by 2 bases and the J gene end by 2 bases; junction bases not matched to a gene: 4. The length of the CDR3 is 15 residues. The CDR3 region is CASSFPDRAYNEQFF. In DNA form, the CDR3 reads TGCGCCAGCAGCTTCCCCGACAGGGCCTACAATGAGCAGTTCTTC.